In this sample, the clone carrying this T cell receptor beta chain turned up once. This record comes from a study of blood T cell repertoires in COVID-19. Study overall: Sample material is recorded as cDNA or gDNA derived from T cells, B-cell-depleted T cells, or PBMCs.

Sequencing was performed with immunoSEQ multiplex PCR; in TCRdb, only in-frame clones are kept and a portion is missing. The sample includes around 300,000 clones, 75% to 95% seen only once; the top ten take 6.8%. The CDR3 has 16 amino acids. Germline V lookup: CDR1 SGHVS, CDR2 FNYEAQ. Trimming took 3 bases from V and 7 from J; bases not matched to a gene: 12. Patients of the Seattle cohort, enrolled during active infection, were followed longitudinally. This TCR came from a woman aged 30 to 39 with COVID-19, enrolled during active disease. The chain has TRBV7-6 and TRBJ2-7, with 10 bases matching TRBD2. Sequencing input: peripheral blood. Here the CDR3 DNA reads TGTGCCAGCAGCTTGAGGACTAGCGGAGGGTCCGGGGAGCAGTACTTC. The encoded protein is CASSLRTSGGSGEQYF. The complete variable domain, with remaining parts taken from reference TRBV7-6 and TRBJ2-7, reads GAGVSQSPRYKVTKRGQDVALRCDPISGHVSLYWYRQALGQGPEFLTYFNYEAQQDKSGLPNDRFSAERPEGSISTLTIQRTEQRDSAMYRCASSLRTSGGSGEQYFGPGTRLTVT.